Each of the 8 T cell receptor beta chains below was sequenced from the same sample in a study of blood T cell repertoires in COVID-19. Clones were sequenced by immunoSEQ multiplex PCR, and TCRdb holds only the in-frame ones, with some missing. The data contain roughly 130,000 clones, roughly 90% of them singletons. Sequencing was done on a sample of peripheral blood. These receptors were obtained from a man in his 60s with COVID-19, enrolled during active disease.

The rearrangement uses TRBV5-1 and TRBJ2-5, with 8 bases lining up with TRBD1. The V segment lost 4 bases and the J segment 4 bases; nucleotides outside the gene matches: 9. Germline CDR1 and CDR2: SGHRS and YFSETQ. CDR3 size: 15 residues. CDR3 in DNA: TGCGCCAGCAGCCTGATGGGACAGGCGGGAGAGACCCAGTACTTC. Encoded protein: CASSLMGQAGETQYF.

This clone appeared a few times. The CDR3 region has the DNA TGTGCCAGCAGCTTACAGGGAAGCACAGATACGCAGTATTTT. Its translation: CASSLQGSTDTQYF. The chain recombines TRBV7-9 with TRBJ2-3; TRBD1 might be the D (5 bases). V lost 2 bases and J lost 0, with 6 bases in between. The germline V gene encodes CDR1 SEHNR and CDR2 FQNEAQ (reference sequence). This CDR3 is built from 14 residues. Full variable domain (missing parts from reference TRBV7-9 and TRBJ2-3): DTGVSQNPRHKITKRGQNVTFRCDPISEHNRLYWYRQTLGQGPEFLTYFQNEAQLEKSRLLSDRFSAERPKGSFSTLEIQRTEQGDSAMYLCASSLQGSTDTQYFGPGTRLTVL.

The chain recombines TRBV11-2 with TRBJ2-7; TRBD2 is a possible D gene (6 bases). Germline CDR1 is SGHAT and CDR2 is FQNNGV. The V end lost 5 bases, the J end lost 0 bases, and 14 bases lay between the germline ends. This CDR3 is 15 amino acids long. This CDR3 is CASSLQRAASYEQYF. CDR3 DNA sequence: TGTGCCAGCAGCCTCCAGCGGGCGGCCTCCTACGAGCAGTACTTC.

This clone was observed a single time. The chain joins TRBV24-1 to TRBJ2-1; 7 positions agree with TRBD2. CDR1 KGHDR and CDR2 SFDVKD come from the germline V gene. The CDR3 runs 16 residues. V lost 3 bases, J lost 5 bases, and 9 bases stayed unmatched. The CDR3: CATSDDHRDYNNEQFF. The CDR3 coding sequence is TGTGCCACCAGTGATGACCACCGGGACTACAACAATGAGCAGTTCTTC.

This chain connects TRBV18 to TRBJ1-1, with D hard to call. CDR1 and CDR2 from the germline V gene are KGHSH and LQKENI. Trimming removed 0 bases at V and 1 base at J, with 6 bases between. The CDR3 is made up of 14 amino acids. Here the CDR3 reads CASSPPSENTEAFF. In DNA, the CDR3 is TGTGCCAGCTCACCACCTTCAGAGAACACTGAAGCTTTCTTT.

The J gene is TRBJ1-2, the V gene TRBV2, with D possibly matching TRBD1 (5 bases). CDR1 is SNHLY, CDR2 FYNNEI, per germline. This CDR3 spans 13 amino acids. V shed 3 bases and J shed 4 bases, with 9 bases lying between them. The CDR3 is CASSDREAYGYTF. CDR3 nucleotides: TGTGCCAGCAGTGACAGGGAAGCCTATGGCTACACCTTC.

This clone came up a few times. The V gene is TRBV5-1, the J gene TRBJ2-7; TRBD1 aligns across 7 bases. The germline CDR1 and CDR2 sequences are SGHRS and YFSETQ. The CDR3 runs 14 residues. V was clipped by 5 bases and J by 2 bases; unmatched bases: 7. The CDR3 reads CASRGPGQTYEQYF. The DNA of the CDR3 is TGCGCCAGCAGGGGCCCGGGACAGACCTACGAGCAGTACTTC.

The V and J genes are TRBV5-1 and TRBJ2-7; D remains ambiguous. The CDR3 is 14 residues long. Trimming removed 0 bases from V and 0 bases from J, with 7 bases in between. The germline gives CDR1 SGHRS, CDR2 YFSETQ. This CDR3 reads CASSLAGSSYEQYF. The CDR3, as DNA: TGCGCCAGCAGCTTGGCCGGGTCCTCCTACGAGCAGTACTTC.